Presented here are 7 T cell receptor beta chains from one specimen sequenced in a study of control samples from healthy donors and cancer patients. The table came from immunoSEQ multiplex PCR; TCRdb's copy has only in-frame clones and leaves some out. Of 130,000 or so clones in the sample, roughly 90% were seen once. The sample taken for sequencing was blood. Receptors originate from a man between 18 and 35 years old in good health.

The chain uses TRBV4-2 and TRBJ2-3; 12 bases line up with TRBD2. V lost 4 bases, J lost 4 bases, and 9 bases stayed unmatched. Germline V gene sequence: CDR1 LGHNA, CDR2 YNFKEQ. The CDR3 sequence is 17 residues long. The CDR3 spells CASSPSSSGGASDTQYF. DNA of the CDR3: TGTGCCAGCAGCCCATCTTCTAGCGGGGGGGCGTCAGATACGCAGTATTTT.

CDR3 sequence: CASSDAQGALYQAFF. The CDR3 nucleotides read TGTGCCAGCAGTGACGCTCAGGGGGCTCTCTATCAAGCTTTCTTT. The chain recombines TRBV6-1 with TRBJ1-1; TRBD1 matches at 8 bases. Germline CDR1 reads MNHNS; CDR2 reads SASEGT. The CDR3 runs 15 residues. The V segment lost 3 bases and the J segment 9 bases; nucleotides outside the gene matches: 12.

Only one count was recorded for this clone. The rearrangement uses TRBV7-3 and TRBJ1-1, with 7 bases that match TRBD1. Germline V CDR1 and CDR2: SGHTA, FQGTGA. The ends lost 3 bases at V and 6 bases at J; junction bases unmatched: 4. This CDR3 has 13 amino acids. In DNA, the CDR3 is TGTGCCAGCAGCTTCGGCGACAGGGCTGAAGCTTTCTTT. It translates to CASSFGDRAEAFF.

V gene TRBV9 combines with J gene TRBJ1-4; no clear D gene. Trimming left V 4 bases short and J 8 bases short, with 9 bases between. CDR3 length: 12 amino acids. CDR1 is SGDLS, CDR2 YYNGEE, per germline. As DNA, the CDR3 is TGTGCCAGCAGCCCCAACGACGAAAAACTGTTTTTT. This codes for CASSPNDEKLFF.

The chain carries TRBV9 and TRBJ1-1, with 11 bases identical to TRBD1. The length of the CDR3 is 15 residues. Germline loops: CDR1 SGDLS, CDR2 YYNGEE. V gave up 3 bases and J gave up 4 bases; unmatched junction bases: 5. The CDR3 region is CASSAGTGGGTEAFF. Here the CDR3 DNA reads TGTGCCAGCAGCGCCGGGACAGGGGGAGGCACTGAAGCTTTCTTT.

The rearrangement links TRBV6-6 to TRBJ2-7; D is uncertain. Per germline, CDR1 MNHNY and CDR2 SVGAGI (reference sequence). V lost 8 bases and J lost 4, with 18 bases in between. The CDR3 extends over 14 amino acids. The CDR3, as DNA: TGTGCCAGCGCCCTGCGCGATCTAAGTTACGAGCAGTACTTC. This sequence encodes CASALRDLSYEQYF.

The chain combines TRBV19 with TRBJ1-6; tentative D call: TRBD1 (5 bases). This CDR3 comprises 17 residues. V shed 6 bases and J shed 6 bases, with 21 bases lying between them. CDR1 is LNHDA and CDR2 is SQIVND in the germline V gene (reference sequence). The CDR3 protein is CASSGYGRGLGNSPLHF. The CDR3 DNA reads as TGTGCCAGTAGCGGGTACGGCCGGGGCTTGGGTAATTCACCCCTCCACTTT.